This passage covers 25 T cell receptor beta chains from one sample sequenced in a study of Tregs in tolerant kidney transplant recipients. Related graft donors supplied nonmyeloablative bone marrow transplants, and mixed chimerism was transient. Assay used: immunoSEQ multiplex PCR; TCRdb lists only in-frame clones, some missing. The data show tens of thousands of clones, and the top ten clones hold roughly 2%. Sequenced here: CD4+ T cells from blood (PBMCs), sampled 24 months after the transplant. Receptors originate from a human patient who received a combined kidney and bone marrow transplant. A subset of T cells may come from the graft donor.

About this clone: The read is 3 residues too short to cover the CDR3 end, so that end is filled in from the germline J gene. The chain joins TRBV28 to TRBJ2-1; D unclear. V dropped 6 bases and J dropped 7 bases, with 16 bases sitting between them. CDR1 MDHEN and CDR2 SYDVKM come from the germline V gene. The CDR3 contains 14 residues. This chain's CDR3 is CASRAASSVNEQFF. The covered CDR3 bases are TGTGCCAGCAGGGCCGCGAGCAGCGTTAATGAG.

CDR3 DNA, as far as it was read: TGTGCCAGTAGCGACAGGGGGAACACCGGGGAG. Translation gives CASSDRGNTGE. The whole CDR3 protein reads CASSDRGNTGELFF. The chain recombines TRBV19 with TRBJ2-2; 8 nucleotides agree with TRBD1. The read is 3 residues too short to cover the CDR3 end, so that end is filled in from the germline J gene. V lost 6 bases and J lost 1; bases outside the gene matches: 1. The CDR3 length is 14 residues. Germline lookup yields CDR1 LNHDA and CDR2 SQIVND (reference sequence). Using reference TRBV19 and TRBJ2-2 for the parts outside the CDR3, the full variable domain is DGGITQSPKYLFRKEGQNVTLSCEQNLNHDAMYWYRQDPGQGLRLIYYSQIVNDFQKGDIAEGYSVSREKKESFPLTVTSAQKNPTAFYLCASSDRGNTGELFFGEGSRLTVL.

In the case of this clone: The read ends 3 residues shy of where the CDR3 ends; the end is completed using the germline J gene. V usage is TRBV18 and J usage is TRBJ2-7; D is unclear. Between the trimmed V and J ends, which lost 5 bases and 3 bases, there was a span of 5 bases. This CDR3 contains 11 residues. Germline CDR1 KGHSH, CDR2 LQKENI. CDR3 in amino acids: CASSDNYEQYF. Incomplete CDR3 DNA: TGTGCCAGCTCAGACAACTACGAG.

In the case of this clone: The observed sequence ends 3 residues before the CDR3 terminus, with the missing tail filled in from the germline J gene. This chain links TRBV10-3 with TRBJ2-7; D is undetermined. The CDR3 contains 11 residues. The V end was cut by 2 bases, the J end by 3 bases, with 2 bases between. The germline V gene has CDR1 ENHRY and CDR2 SYGVKD. The CDR3 loop reads CAISELYEQYF. The CDR3 DNA, read in part, is TGTGCCATCAGTGAGCTCTACGAG.

A remark on this clone: The read halts 3 residues ahead of the CDR3 end, with the missing end drawn from the germline J gene. The genes are TRBV6-4 and TRBJ1-2; TRBD1 aligns across 7 bases. The junction had 9 bases not matched to a gene; V was cut back by 7 bases and J by 4 bases. The CDR3 spans 14 residues. The V gene's germline CDR1 is MRHNA and CDR2 SNTAGT. The part of the CDR3 DNA that was read is TGTGCCAGCAATCCTGGGGGACAGCCCTATGGC. Protein: CASNPGGQPYG. The whole CDR3 sequence is CASNPGGQPYGYTF.

With regard to this clone: The read falls 3 residues short of the CDR3 end, and the missing part is taken from the germline J gene. The rearrangement joins TRBV5-1 to TRBJ1-2; 7 bases agree with TRBD1. The CDR3 runs to 14 residues. From germline, CDR1 is SGHRS and CDR2 YFSETQ. The junction had 6 bases not matched to a gene; V was cut back by 2 bases and J by 5 bases. CDR3 protein: CASSFTGEEYGYTF. Partial CDR3 DNA: TGCGCCAGCAGCTTTACAGGGGAAGAGTATGGC.

On this clone itself: The read stops 3 residues short of the end of the CDR3; the missing end is completed from the germline J gene. This sample includes further DNA sequences coding for the same CDR3. The chain is built from TRBV6-4 and TRBJ2-5; 7 bases agree with TRBD1. The junction had 2 bases not matched to a gene; V was cut back by 5 bases and J by 2 bases. Germline V lookup: CDR1 MRHNA, CDR2 SNTAGT. The CDR3 consists of 13 residues. The part of the CDR3 DNA that was read is TGTGCCAGCAGTCCGACAGGGCAAGAGACC. This sequence encodes CASSPTGQET. The CDR3 reads in full as CASSPTGQETQYF.

With respect to this clone: Coverage ceases 3 residues before the CDR3 finishes, and the germline J gene fills in the end. This chain joins TRBV14 and TRBJ2-1; 9 nucleotides agree with TRBD2. This CDR3 has 15 amino acids. Germline V CDR1 and CDR2: SGHDN, FVKESK. Trimming cost V 1 base and J 6 bases; bases outside gene matches: 4. The CDR3 here is CASSQVSGSGNEQFF. The CDR3 bases that were read are TGTGCCAGCAGCCAAGTTAGCGGGAGTGGCAATGAG.

About this clone: One end of the junction fails to match germline, which may point to a read error. This chain's CDR3 is CSARDSTGSYEQYF. CDR3 DNA, as far as it was read: TGCAGTGCTCGAGACTCGACAGGTTCCTACGAG. The chain uses TRBV20-1 and TRBJ2-7; a possible D gene is TRBD1 (6 bases). The read falls 3 residues short of the CDR3 end, and the missing part is taken from the germline J gene. The CDR3 has 14 amino acids. Germline assignment: CDR1 DFQATT and CDR2 SNEGSKA (reference sequence).

This clone is medium-sized by frequency. The CDR3 extends 3 residues past the end of the read, so its final part is completed from the germline J gene. The genes are TRBV5-4 and TRBJ2-7; the D is unclear. Trimming shortened V by 0 bases and J by 0 bases, and 10 bases separated the two germline ends. The CDR3 is made up of 15 amino acids. The germline V gene has CDR1 SGHNT and CDR2 YYREEE (reference sequence). The covered CDR3 bases are TGTGCCAGCAGCTTGGGGCAGGTCGGCTCCTACGAG. Protein: CASSLGQVGSYE. The whole CDR3 sequence reads CASSLGQVGSYEQYF.

For this clone: Read coverage stops 3 residues before the CDR3 terminus; the germline J gene supplies the remainder. This chain links TRBV7-2 with TRBJ2-5, with D tentatively TRBD2 (5 bases). Germline CDR1 reads SGHTA; CDR2 reads FQGNSA. Trimming left V 5 bases short and J 7 bases short, with 14 bases between. CDR3 length equals 13 residues. CDR3 amino acids: CASSPIRSGTQYF. CDR3 DNA (partial): TGTGCCAGCAGCCCAATTAGGAGCGGGACC.

A note on this clone: The CDR3 is cut off 3 residues early in the read; its end comes from the germline J gene. J is TRBJ1-3 and V is TRBV18; 10 bases are a match to TRBD1. With 4 bases clipped from V and 2 bases from J, the junction kept 2 bases outside the gene matches. This CDR3 has 15 residues. CDR1 is KGHSH, CDR2 LQKENI, per germline. The covered CDR3 bases are TGTGCCAGCTCACTTGACAGGGGGCCTGGAAACACC. Residues: CASSLDRGPGNT. The whole CDR3 protein is CASSLDRGPGNTIYF.

Concerning this clone itself: The read terminates 3 residues before the CDR3 end, so the remaining end is supplied by the germline J gene. The V call is TRBV18, the J call TRBJ1-2, with TRBD1 as a possible D gene (5 bases). The CDR3 consists of 13 residues. V was pared by 3 bases and J by 4 bases, with 9 bases between. Germline assignment: CDR1 KGHSH and CDR2 LQKENI. CDR3 protein: CASSPDMAYGYTF. CDR3 bases read: TGTGCCAGCTCACCGGACATGGCCTATGGC.

In regard to this clone: The DNA ends 3 residues before the CDR3 does, and the rest of the CDR3 is filled in from the germline J gene. This rearrangement joins TRBV20-1 to TRBJ1-2, with TRBD1 matching 8 bases. Germline V gene lookup returns CDR1 DFQATT and CDR2 SNEGSKA (reference sequence). The CDR3 consists of 13 residues. The CDR3 sequence: CRAGTGDNYGYTF. The CDR3 DNA, read in part, is TGCAGGGCTGGGACAGGAGATAACTATGGC.

Concerning this clone: The sequenced fragment ends 3 residues before the CDR3 boundary, so the rest is inferred from the germline J gene. This chain connects TRBV5-1 to TRBJ2-1; 10 bases map to TRBD2. The length of the CDR3 is 14 residues. Germline CDR1 reads SGHRS; CDR2 reads YFSETQ. The V segment lost 1 base and the J segment 8 bases; nucleotides outside the gene matches: 3. CDR3 bases read: TGCGCCAGCAGCTTGACTAGCGGGAATGATGAG. Translation gives CASSLTSGNDE. The whole CDR3 sequence reads CASSLTSGNDEQFF.

Notes on this clone: The missing CDR3 end, 3 residues past where the read stops, is filled in from the germline J gene. This rearrangement joins TRBV7-7 to TRBJ2-1; 7 bases line up with TRBD2. CDR3 length: 16 residues. Losses at the gene ends were 1 base for V and 4 bases for J; bases not matched to a gene: 7. The V gene's germline CDR1 is SSHAT and CDR2 FNYEAQ (reference sequence). The sequenced CDR3 bases are TGTGCCAGCAGCTTAGGATCCCAAGCGGGATACAATGAG. Translation gives CASSLGSQAGYNE. The whole CDR3 protein is CASSLGSQAGYNEQFF.

To note about this clone: The read gets to within 3 residues of the CDR3 end, and the germline J gene fills in the rest. The gene calls are TRBV28 and TRBJ2-7; the match to TRBD1 covers 7 bases. V was pared by 4 bases and J by 0 bases, with 6 bases of the junction left unmatched. This CDR3 region has 15 residues. CDR1 is MDHEN and CDR2 is SYDVKM in the germline V gene. The CDR3 protein is CASSSGTAASYEQYF. CDR3 DNA, as far as it was read: TGTGCCAGCAGTTCAGGGACAGCCGCCTCCTACGAG.

As for this clone: The read gets to within 3 residues of the CDR3 end, and the germline J gene fills in the rest. The chain uses TRBV18 and TRBJ2-5, with 7 bases matching TRBD1. CDR1 is KGHSH and CDR2 is LQKENI in the germline V gene. This CDR3 has 14 amino acids. The V gene end was trimmed by 6 bases and the J gene end by 4 bases; junction bases not matched to a gene: 8. The CDR3 loop is CASSPPGQRETQYF. Incomplete CDR3 DNA: TGTGCCAGCTCTCCTCCGGGACAGAGAGAGACC. Supplemented by reference TRBV18 and TRBJ2-5, the full variable domain reads NAGVMQNPRHLVRRRGQEARLRCSPMKGHSHVYWYRQLPEEGLKFMVYLQKENIIDESGMPKERFSAEFPKEGPSILRIQQVVRGDSAAYFCASSPPGQRETQYFGPGTRLLVL.

In the case of this clone: The observed sequence ends 3 residues before the CDR3 terminus, with the missing tail filled in from the germline J gene. The V call is TRBV30, the J call TRBJ2-2, with D possibly matching TRBD2 (6 bases). CDR3 length equals 15 residues. CDR1 and CDR2 (germline): GTSNPN, SVGIG (reference sequence). V lost 5 bases and J 5 bases, leaving 18 bases between the germline ends. The CDR3 DNA, read in part, is TGTGCCTGGTCTAGCGCCCCAGGAGGGACCGGGGAG. It translates to CAWSSAPGGTGE. The full-length CDR3 reads as CAWSSAPGGTGELFF. Looking up the rest from reference TRBV30 and TRBJ2-2 gives the full variable domain: SQTIHQWPATLVQPVGSPLSLECTVEGTSNPNLYWYRQAAGRGLQLLFYSVGIGQISSEVPQNLSASRPQDRQFILSSKKLLLSDSGFYLCAWSSAPGGTGELFFGEGSRLTVL.

Concerning this clone: The DNA ends 3 residues before the CDR3 does, and the rest of the CDR3 is filled in from the germline J gene. The V gene is TRBV7-9, the J gene TRBJ1-3; perhaps TRBD1 as D (6 bases). Per germline, CDR1 SEHNR and CDR2 FQNEAQ (reference sequence). The V and J ends lost 2 bases and 4 bases respectively, with 12 bases between them. The CDR3 loop spans 15 amino acids. The CDR3 reads CASSLSSGAGNTIYF. The sequenced part of the CDR3 DNA is TGTGCCAGCAGCTTAAGCTCAGGGGCAGGAAACACC.

This clone is classed as medium-sized by frequency. The read terminates 3 residues ahead of where the CDR3 ends, so the germline J gene completes it. The chain employs TRBV30 and TRBJ1-5, with TRBD1 as a possible D gene (5 bases). CDR3 size: 12 residues. Trimming took 0 bases from V and 9 from J, leaving 9 bases between them. Looked up from germline, CDR1 is GTSNPN and CDR2 is SVGIG (reference sequence). CDR3 DNA, as far as it was read: TGTGCCTGGAGTGTAGGGGATCTGCCC. Amino acids: CAWSVGDLP. The entire CDR3 is CAWSVGDLPQHF.

For this clone: The read terminates 3 residues ahead of where the CDR3 ends, so the germline J gene completes it. The chain is built from TRBV5-8 and TRBJ2-1; 7 bases map to TRBD2. CDR1 and CDR2 from the germline V gene are SGHTS and YDEGEE. This CDR3 is 15 amino acids long. Trimming cost V 6 bases and J 4 bases; bases outside gene matches: 10. CDR3 sequence reads: CASKIGTSAYNEQFF. The CDR3 DNA, read in part, is TGTGCCAGCAAGATAGGAACTAGCGCTTACAATGAG.

CDR3 sequence reads: CASSERWGNGYTF. CDR3 DNA, as far as it was read: TGTGCCAGCAGTGAAAGGTGGGGCAATGGC. The V gene is TRBV2, the J gene TRBJ1-2; tentative D call: TRBD1 (5 bases). Coverage ceases 3 residues before the CDR3 finishes, and the germline J gene fills in the end. CDR1 is SNHLY, CDR2 FYNNEI, per germline. There are 13 residues in the CDR3. V lost 2 bases and J lost 6, with 10 bases in between.

As to this clone: The read ends 3 residues early relative to the CDR3; the germline J gene fills the gap. The rearrangement links TRBV7-9 to TRBJ1-6, with TRBD1 as a possible D gene (5 bases). The CDR3 spans 15 residues. Germline V gene sequence: CDR1 SEHNR, CDR2 FQNEAQ (reference sequence). Trimming stripped 5 bases from V and 7 bases from J, with 15 bases between. CDR3 in amino acids: CASSRPRGRNSPLHF. Partial CDR3 DNA: TGTGCCAGCAGCAGACCGAGGGGCCGAAATTCACCC.

A word on this clone: Coverage ceases 3 residues before the CDR3 finishes, and the germline J gene fills in the end. The chain employs TRBV7-6 and TRBJ2-2; no clear D gene. Germline CDR1 is SGHVS and CDR2 is FNYEAQ. The V end was cut by 2 bases, the J end by 0 bases, with 13 bases between. CDR3 size: 17 residues. The DNA read from the CDR3 is TGTGCCAGCAGCTTAAGGGTGCTACCGACGAACACCGGGGAG. It encodes CASSLRVLPTNTGE. The CDR3, in full, reads CASSLRVLPTNTGELFF.